These 17 T cell receptor beta chains originate from one sample sequenced in a study of vaccination effects on CD4 cells after COVID-19. Sequencing used immunoSEQ multiplex PCR; TCRdb keeps in-frame clones, though not all of them. The table records about 73,000 clones, roughly 74% of them present only once. Sequencing followed a ViraFEST assay step that expanded antigen-specific CD4+ T cells with viral peptide pools. The culture ran for roughly ten days before CD4+ T cells were isolated. None of the vaccinated had previously contracted SARS-CoV-2, and their nucleocapsid antibodies tested negative. These receptors have no identified antigens. This specimen was CD4+ T cells from PBMCs cultured with HCoV-NL63 spike peptides, taken before COVID-19 vaccination. These receptors were taken from a human donor who received a COVID-19 vaccine.

This clone was seen a handful of times. V usage is TRBV6-6 and J usage is TRBJ2-7; no clear D gene. In germline, CDR1 is MNHNY, CDR2 SVGAGI (reference sequence). The CDR3 consists of 13 residues. The germline V and J ends were trimmed by 7 bases and 3 bases, with 13 bases remaining between them. CDR3 region: CASTRASRYEQYV. The CDR3 DNA reads TGTGCCAGCACTAGGGCGAGCCGCTACGAGCAGTACGTC.

This clone was found once. The chain carries TRBV2 and TRBJ2-5; 8 bases fit TRBD1. Germline CDR1 reads SNHLY; CDR2 reads FYNNEI. The junction had 5 bases not matched to a gene; V was cut back by 6 bases and J by 5 bases. CDR3 length: 13 amino acids. The CDR3 coding sequence is TGTGCCAGCAGCGGACAGGGTTGGGAGACCCAGTACTTC. The encoded protein is CASSGQGWETQYF.

The V and J genes are TRBV5-1 and TRBJ2-1; maybe TRBD1 (6 bases). CDR3 size: 14 residues. Germline lookup yields CDR1 SGHRS and CDR2 YFSETQ. V shed 2 bases and J shed 3 bases, with 9 bases lying between them. CDR3 DNA: TGCGCCAGCAGCTTAGGACAGATCTACAATGAGCAGTTCTTC. Amino acids: CASSLGQIYNEQFF.

The V call is TRBV5-1, the J call TRBJ2-1; D perhaps matches TRBD1 (6 bases). Germline V lookup: CDR1 SGHRS, CDR2 YFSETQ. With 4 bases removed from V and 9 bases from J, the gap between germline ends came to 23 bases. The CDR3 runs to 16 residues. CDR3 sequence (DNA): TGCGCCAGCAGCCCCACAGGGTCTAGAGAGGTTGGTGAGCAGTTCTTC. Translated: CASSPTGSREVGEQFF.

This clone was seen more than once but under ten times. The J gene is TRBJ1-2, the V gene TRBV6-5; perhaps TRBD1 as D (5 bases). The V end was cut by 5 bases, the J end by 1 base, with 11 bases between. CDR1 and CDR2 from the germline V gene are MNHEY and SVGAGI. There are 14 residues in the CDR3. CDR3 nucleotides: TGTGCCAGCAGTAACCGGGACGGTAACTATGGCTACACCTTC. It codes for CASSNRDGNYGYTF.

The rearrangement joins TRBV3-1 (or the pseudogene TRBV3-2) to TRBJ2-2; 10 positions match TRBD2. Germline CDR1 and CDR2: LGHDT and YNNKEL (reference sequence). V lost 3 bases to trimming and J lost 0 bases; unmatched junction nucleotides: 10. CDR3 size: 19 residues. The CDR3 loop is CASSHRTGTSATNTGELFF. CDR3 DNA: TGTGCCAGCAGCCACCGAACCGGGACTAGCGCCACGAACACCGGGGAGCTGTTTTTT.

V usage is TRBV7-9 and J usage is TRBJ2-7; D tentatively reads TRBD1 or TRBD2 (5 bases each). Trimming took off 5 bases at V and 4 bases at J, with 12 bases between the two ends. CDR3 length: 13 amino acids. Germline CDR1 is SEHNR and CDR2 is FQNEAQ (reference sequence). The CDR3 here is CASSRGESYEQYV. The CDR3 coding sequence is TGTGCCAGCAGCCGAGGGGAGAGTTACGAGCAGTACGTC.

This chain joins TRBV2 and TRBJ2-1; maybe TRBD2 (7 bases). The V and J ends lost 6 bases and 2 bases respectively, with 14 bases between them. The CDR3 is 15 residues long. Germline V gene data show CDR1 as SNHLY and CDR2 as FYNNEI. CDR3 region: CASRAGQGTYNEQFF. CDR3 nucleotide sequence: TGTGCCAGCAGAGCGGGACAAGGAACCTACAATGAGCAGTTCTTC.

The sample holds one count of this clone. This chain uses TRBV20-1 with TRBJ2-7; D gene ambiguous. Germline values: CDR1 DFQATT, CDR2 SNEGSKA (reference sequence). Trimming removed 6 bases from V and 4 bases from J, with 10 bases in between. The CDR3 is made up of 11 amino acids. CDR3 loop: CSALQLYEQYV. As DNA, the CDR3 is TGCAGTGCCTTACAGCTATACGAGCAGTACGTC.

This rearrangement joins TRBV6-5 to TRBJ2-6; no clear D. With 5 bases removed from V and 0 bases from J, the gap between germline ends came to 8 bases. Germline V gene data show CDR1 as MNHEY and CDR2 as SVGAGI. This CDR3 has 15 amino acids. The chain's CDR3 is CASSLLSSGANVLTF. In DNA form, the CDR3 reads TGTGCCAGCAGTCTTCTCAGCTCTGGGGCCAACGTCCTGACTTTC.

The chain combines TRBV18 with TRBJ2-1, with a tentative D call TRBD1 (6 bases). The germline CDR1 and CDR2 sequences are KGHSH and LQKENI. The CDR3 loop spans 16 amino acids. V gave up 3 bases and J gave up 1 base, with 13 bases separating them. CDR3 DNA: TGTGCCAGCTCACCGAAGGGACACACTTCCTACAATGAGCAGTTCTTC. Protein sequence: CASSPKGHTSYNEQFF.

This clone was picked up a small number of times. The chain links TRBV7-2 to TRBJ2-1; 7 bases map to TRBD2. J lost 10 bases, V lost 3 bases, and 9 bases had no gene match. This CDR3 has 14 residues. Germline-derived CDR1 and CDR2 are SGHTA and FQGNSA. The CDR3 DNA reads TGTGCCAGCAGCTTGGCGACTAGCCTGCGGGAGCAGTTCTTC. Its translation: CASSLATSLREQFF.

The chain combines TRBV7-9 with TRBJ2-3, with D maybe TRBD1 (5 bases). Trimming stripped 5 bases from V and 6 bases from J, with 12 bases between. Germline CDR1 reads SEHNR; CDR2 reads FQNEAQ (reference sequence). The CDR3 sequence is 13 residues long. The CDR3 here is CASSQGRVDTQYF. The CDR3 DNA sequence: TGTGCCAGCAGCCAGGGCCGGGTGGATACGCAGTATTTT.

The gene calls are TRBV28 and TRBJ2-7; 12 bases agree with TRBD1. CDR3 size: 18 residues. From germline, CDR1 is MDHEN and CDR2 SYDVKM. The trim removed 3 bases at V and 1 base at J, leaving 10 bases unmatched. CDR3 in DNA: TGTGCCAGCAGTTTGGGGACAGGGGGCGCGAGATTTTCCTACGAGCAGTACGTC. This gives the protein CASSLGTGGARFSYEQYV.

J is TRBJ2-2 and V is TRBV10-2; unclear D gene. Trimming shortened V by 5 bases and J by 1 base, and 11 bases separated the two germline ends. The CDR3 extends over 15 amino acids. Looked up from germline, CDR1 is WSHSY and CDR2 is SAAADI. The DNA for the CDR3 is TGCGCCAGCAGTCTCCTGGTCATGAACACCGGGGAGCTGTTTTTT. The encoded protein is CASSLLVMNTGELFF.

The gene calls are TRBV11-2 and TRBJ1-3; D gene ambiguous. CDR1 is SGHAT, CDR2 FQNNGV, per germline. The CDR3 is made up of 15 amino acids. Deletions cut 0 bases from V and 0 bases from J, with 6 bases between. CDR3 bases: TGTGCCAGCAGCTTAGATATGGGCTCTGGAAACACCATATATTTT. It is translated as CASSLDMGSGNTIYF. The entire variable domain, with the rest obtained from reference TRBV11-2 and TRBJ1-3, is as follows: EAGVAQSPRYKIIEKRQSVAFWCNPISGHATLYWYQQILGQGPKLLIQFQNNGVVDDSQLPKDRFSAERLKGVDSTLKIQPAKLEDSAVYLCASSLDMGSGNTIYFGEGSWLTVV.

This clone was found once. As DNA, the CDR3 is TGTGCCACCAGCAGAGACCAGTTGAGCACAGATACGCAGTATTTT. Translated: CATSRDQLSTDTQYF. V gene TRBV15 combines with J gene TRBJ2-3; D not certain. The germline V gene encodes CDR1 LNHNV and CDR2 YYDKDF (reference sequence). This CDR3 spans 15 amino acids. V lost 0 bases and J lost 0, with 7 bases in between.